This T cell receptor (beta chain) was identified in a study of T cells in Graves' hyperthyroidism and ophthalmopathy. Study observations and caveats: Classification by a 13 V-J model distinguished ophthalmopathy from stable hyperthyroidism.

Patients with ophthalmopathy all had a Clinical Activity Score of at least 3, a NOSPECS grade of at least 4 and duration under 3 months. Exclusion of a patient resulted from uncontrolled infection, other autoimmune disease, pregnancy or lactation. Diagnosis rested on symptoms, serum thyroxine and TRAb, thyroid ultrasound, and orbital computed tomography. This clonotype was seen more than once but under ten times. What it binds is not known. Amplified TCR beta CDR3 regions derived from RNA transcripts. Researchers ran a first-round RT-PCR on the TCR CDR3 using the HTBI primer set. A single record per CDR3 protein comes from TCRdb applying MiXCR to the multiplex PCR reads. The sample contains fewer than 550,000 distinct CDR3 sequences, around 22% of which appear only once. Germline V gene data show CDR1 as MGHRA and CDR2 as YSYEKL. The CDR3 runs 14 residues. V was clipped by 0 bases and J by 5 bases, with 11 bases between them.

The TCR was taken from a woman aged 25-40 years with Graves' ophthalmopathy. The chain combines TRBV4-1 with TRBJ2-7; D remains ambiguous. The sequenced material came from blood. The CDR3 DNA is TGCGCCAGCAGCCAAGATCCAAAGAGTCACGAGCAGTACTTC. Its translation is CASSQDPKSHEQYF.